These 25 T cell receptor beta chains came from one sample sequenced in a study of breast tumors, draining lymph nodes, adjacent tissues. Samples came from axillary lymph nodes draining the breast cancer. TCRdb redid the calling of the multiplex PCR reads with MiXCR, one entry per CDR3 protein. Seen here are roughly 130,000 distinct CDR3 sequences, 15% to 20% observed once, and the top ten hold less than 4%. Material: axillary lymph node tissue. These receptors all come from a female donor with breast cancer. Some clones in this sample may be carry-over from other donors' samples.

This clonotype has at least ten counts. V usage is TRBV20-1 and J usage is TRBJ2-3; no clear D. Germline CDR1 and CDR2: DFQATT and SNEGSKA (reference sequence). V shed 4 bases and J shed 2 bases, with 7 bases lying between them. The CDR3 consists of 12 residues. CDR3 loop: CSATRPTDTQYF. Written as DNA, the CDR3 is TGCAGTGCTACGCGACCCACAGATACGCAGTATTTT.

The rearrangement joins TRBV18 to TRBJ2-5; possibly TRBD1 for D (5 bases). This CDR3 has 14 amino acids. Germline CDR1 reads KGHSH; CDR2 reads LQKENI. V lost 0 bases and J lost 1, with 6 bases in between. The CDR3 DNA follows: TGTGCCAGCTCACCACCAAGGGGCCAAGAGACCCAGTACTTC. Protein sequence: CASSPPRGQETQYF.

This clonotype has only a few counts. Being one base from a much bigger clone, this may be a read error. The chain employs TRBV20-1 and TRBJ2-7; D possibly corresponds to TRBD2 (7 bases). This CDR3 has 16 amino acids. Trimming took off 4 bases at V and 1 base at J, with 20 bases between the two ends. Germline lookup yields CDR1 DFQATT and CDR2 SNEGSKA (reference sequence). The CDR3 here is CSATTSGRGASYEQYF. The CDR3, as DNA: TGCAGTGCTACGACCTCAGGACGGGGGGCGTCCTACGAGCAGTACTTC.

Many counts were recorded for this clonotype. The V and J genes are TRBV5-1 and TRBJ2-1, with D possibly being TRBD2 (6 bases). The CDR3 is made up of 15 amino acids. V lost 5 bases to trimming and J lost 0 bases, with 12 bases between them. The germline V gene has CDR1 SGHRS and CDR2 YFSETQ. CDR3 bases: TGCGCCAGCAGACTAGCTGACAGCTCCTACAATGAGCAGTTCTTC. This translates into CASRLADSSYNEQFF.

This clonotype was observed at least ten times. The CDR3 reads CASSVQGVGANVLTF. The CDR3 bases are TGTGCCAGCAGCGTCCAGGGGGTAGGGGCCAACGTCCTGACTTTC. The V call is TRBV5-8, the J call TRBJ2-6, with 7 bases lining up with TRBD1. With V trimmed by 4 bases and J by 4 bases, 5 bases remained unmatched. Looked up from germline, CDR1 is SGHTS and CDR2 is YDEGEE. The CDR3 totals 15 residues.

The sample holds many counts of this clonotype. The chain has TRBV14 and TRBJ1-2, with unresolved D. The CDR3 has 12 residues. V dropped 6 bases and J dropped 1 base, with 6 bases sitting between them. Germline loops: CDR1 SGHDN, CDR2 FVKESK. The CDR3 sequence is CASRGINYGYTF. Written as DNA, the CDR3 is TGTGCCAGCAGAGGAATTAACTATGGCTACACCTTC. Complete variable domain (other parts from reference TRBV14 and TRBJ1-2): EAGVTQFPSHSVIEKGQTVTLRCDPISGHDNLYWYRRVMGKEIKFLLHFVKESKQDESGMPNNRFLAERTGGTYSTLKVQPAELEDSGVYFCASRGINYGYTFGSGTRLTVV.

This clonotype appeared many times. The rearrangement uses TRBV2 and TRBJ2-3; 7 bases match TRBD2. Germline CDR1 SNHLY, CDR2 FYNNEI. The V and J ends lost 2 bases and 0 bases, in that order; junction bases with no gene match: 5. The CDR3 has 16 residues. The CDR3 loop reads CASSELAVASTDTQYF. CDR3 DNA sequence: TGTGCCAGCAGTGAACTAGCGGTAGCTAGCACAGATACGCAGTATTTT.

There are many counts of this clonotype. The chain carries TRBV10-2 and TRBJ2-5; D might be TRBD2 (7 bases). With 5 bases removed from V and 1 base from J, the gap between germline ends came to 17 bases. From germline, CDR1 is WSHSY and CDR2 SAAADI. The CDR3 runs to 16 residues. The CDR3 DNA sequence: TGCGCCAGCAGTCCCCGGGGGGCCGGTCCCCAAGAGACCCAGTACTTC. Its protein product is CASSPRGAGPQETQYF.

This clonotype was seen many times. The rearrangement joins TRBV19 to TRBJ1-4; no definite D call. The CDR3 length is 14 residues. Germline V gene data show CDR1 as LNHDA and CDR2 as SQIVND (reference sequence). The ends were cut back, 8 bases at V and 0 bases at J, with 10 bases in the middle. The CDR3 bases are TGTGCCAGTTGCAGGAGGGCAACTAATGAAAAACTGTTTTTT. This codes for CASCRRATNEKLFF.

This clonotype came up many times. The gene calls are TRBV2 and TRBJ2-3; the D gene is possibly TRBD2 (6 bases). The germline CDR1 and CDR2 sequences are SNHLY and FYNNEI. CDR3 size: 17 residues. With 6 bases removed from V and 5 bases from J, the gap between germline ends came to 24 bases. The CDR3, as DNA: TGTGCCAGCAGGGGGGGTGGAGGGTTCGACGGTGGAGATACGCAGTATTTT. Its protein product is CASRGGGGFDGGDTQYF.

This clonotype showed up many times. The chain recombines TRBV11-2 with TRBJ1-4; no clear D gene. There are 12 residues in the CDR3. Germline CDR1 is SGHAT and CDR2 is FQNNGV. V dropped 5 bases and J dropped 11 bases, with 12 bases sitting between them. Written as DNA, the CDR3 is TGTGCCAGCAGCCAACAGACTTCGAAACTGTTTTTT. This sequence encodes CASSQQTSKLFF.

This clonotype was seen ten or more times. The V call is TRBV18, the J call TRBJ2-1, with unresolved D. CDR3 length equals 15 residues. Trimming shortened V by 3 bases and J by 4 bases, and 13 bases separated the two germline ends. Germline CDR1 KGHSH, CDR2 LQKENI. CDR3 nucleotides: TGTGCCAGCTCACCGAGGCCTCAGGAATACAATGAGCAGTTCTTC. It is translated as CASSPRPQEYNEQFF.

This clonotype appeared many times. The chain recombines TRBV20-1 with TRBJ2-3; D is uncertain. The V end was cut by 3 bases, the J end by 4 bases, with 11 bases between. The germline gives CDR1 DFQATT, CDR2 SNEGSKA (reference sequence). This CDR3 spans 13 amino acids. In DNA form, the CDR3 reads TGCAGTGCTAGGGATTTTACCTCAGATACGCAGTATTTT. It specifies CSARDFTSDTQYF.

This clonotype was counted ten times or more. The chain uses TRBV19 and TRBJ2-1, with D possibly called TRBD1 or TRBD2 (5 bases each). Trimming removed 8 bases at V and 7 bases at J, with 18 bases between. This CDR3 region has 14 residues. The germline V gene has CDR1 LNHDA and CDR2 SQIVND (reference sequence). The CDR3 loop is CASAGAGTVNEQFF. The DNA for the CDR3 is TGTGCCAGTGCCGGGGCAGGGACGGTGAATGAGCAGTTCTTC.

The chain recombines TRBV28 with TRBJ2-6; D gene ambiguous. Germline-derived CDR1 and CDR2 are MDHEN and SYDVKM. The V and J ends lost 10 bases and 0 bases respectively, with 10 bases between them. This CDR3 has 14 residues. The CDR3 is CATSEVSGANVLTF. The CDR3 nucleotides read TGTGCCACTTCAGAGGTCTCTGGGGCCAACGTCCTGACTTTC.

This clonotype was recorded only once. The rearrangement uses TRBV7-9 and TRBJ2-2; D might be TRBD1 (5 bases). This CDR3 has 14 amino acids. Trimming removed 5 bases from V and 3 bases from J, with 10 bases in between. From germline, CDR1 is SEHNR and CDR2 FQNEAQ (reference sequence). The CDR3 region has the DNA TGTGCCAGCAGCCTCAGGGCCTACACCGGGGAGCTGTTTTTT. It translates to CASSLRAYTGELFF.

This clonotype was recorded at least ten times. The rearrangement uses TRBV6-1 and TRBJ2-7; D not resolved. V shed 8 bases and J shed 3 bases, with 11 bases lying between them. Germline assignment: CDR1 MNHNS and CDR2 SASEGT. This CDR3 is built from 12 residues. CDR3 sequence (DNA): TGTGCCAGCGTAGGGTTGGGCTACGAGCAGTACTTC. This encodes CASVGLGYEQYF.

This chain connects TRBV9 to TRBJ2-5, with TRBD2 matching 10 bases. Germline assignment: CDR1 SGDLS and CDR2 YYNGEE. Trimming removed 1 base from V and 2 bases from J; junction bases left unmatched: 2. This CDR3 has 15 residues. Here the CDR3 reads CASSVTSGAQETQYF. The CDR3 DNA sequence: TGTGCCAGCAGCGTAACTAGCGGGGCGCAAGAGACCCAGTACTTC.

Regarding this clonotype: This CDR3 is missing its conserved last phenylalanine or tryptophan, likely due to a read error. The rearrangement links TRBV5-6 to TRBJ1-5, with D hard to call. CDR3 length equals 15 residues. Germline V CDR1 and CDR2: SGHDT, YYEEEE. CDR3 sequence (DNA): TGTGCCAGCGGCTTGTTCGACAACTCCAATCAGCCCCAGCATTTA. Translating gives CASGLFDNSNQPQHL.

This clonotype was seen at least ten times. The rearrangement uses TRBV20-1 and TRBJ1-6; TRBD1 matches 8 bases. The CDR3 spans 14 residues. Germline V CDR1 and CDR2: DFQATT, SNEGSKA (reference sequence). The trim removed 3 bases at V and 9 bases at J, leaving 7 bases unmatched. The CDR3: CSASRAGGPSPLHF. The CDR3 DNA reads as TGCAGTGCTAGCCGAGCAGGGGGCCCTTCACCCCTCCACTTT.

This clonotype showed up many times. This chain uses TRBV7-2 with TRBJ2-2; D not certain. This CDR3 has 13 residues. V shed 3 bases and J shed 6 bases, with 8 bases lying between them. The germline CDR1 and CDR2 sequences are SGHTA and FQGNSA. In DNA, the CDR3 is TGTGCCAGCAGCTTTAAAAGTCCCGGGGAGCTGTTTTTT. It translates to CASSFKSPGELFF.

This clonotype was seen at least ten times. The V and J genes are TRBV5-1 and TRBJ1-2, with D perhaps matching TRBD1 (6 bases). Germline V CDR1 and CDR2: SGHRS, YFSETQ. The germline V and J ends were trimmed by 0 bases and 3 bases, with 15 bases remaining between them. This CDR3 has 16 amino acids. The CDR3 nucleotides read TGCGCCAGCAGCTTGGGGGTAATTCCAGGGGACTATGGCTACACCTTC. Residues: CASSLGVIPGDYGYTF.

Many counts were recorded for this clonotype. The genes are TRBV2 and TRBJ2-5, with 11 bases that match TRBD1. Looked up from germline, CDR1 is SNHLY and CDR2 is FYNNEI. The CDR3 spans 16 residues. V lost 3 bases and J lost 5; bases outside the gene matches: 8. The CDR3 nucleotides are TGTGCCAGCAGTGATTATGTGGACAGGGGGCGTGAGACCCAGTACTTC. Its protein product is CASSDYVDRGRETQYF.

Concerning this clonotype: Because the CDR3 is missing its conserved closing phenylalanine or tryptophan, this is likely a read error. The DNA is omitted, as the CDR3 cannot be located on it reliably, and the CDR3 follows TCRdb's listing. Here the CDR3 reads CASSLMGQ. The chain recombines TRBV7-2 with TRBJ2-5; the table calls TRBD1, which could not be checked here. Germline-derived CDR1 and CDR2 are SGHTA and FQGNSA. Both ends counted, the CDR3 spans 8 residues.

The table lists this clonotype with many counts. The rearrangement links TRBV11-2 to TRBJ1-4; 7 positions match TRBD1. The CDR3 totals 15 residues. CDR1 is SGHAT and CDR2 is FQNNGV in the germline V gene. Trimming took 5 bases from V and 8 from J; bases not matched to a gene: 11. This CDR3 is CASSLDGQVGEKLFF. The CDR3 nucleotides are TGTGCCAGCAGCCTGGACGGACAGGTCGGGGAAAAACTGTTTTTT.